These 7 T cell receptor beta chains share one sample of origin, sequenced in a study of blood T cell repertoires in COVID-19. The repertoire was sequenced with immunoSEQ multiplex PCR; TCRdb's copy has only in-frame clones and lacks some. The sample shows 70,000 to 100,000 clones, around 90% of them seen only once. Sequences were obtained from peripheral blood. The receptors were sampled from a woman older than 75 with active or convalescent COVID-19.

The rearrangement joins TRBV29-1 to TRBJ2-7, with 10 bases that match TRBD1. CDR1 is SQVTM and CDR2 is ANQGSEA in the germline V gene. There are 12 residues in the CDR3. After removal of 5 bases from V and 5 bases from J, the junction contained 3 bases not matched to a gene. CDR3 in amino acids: CSVRQGANEQYF. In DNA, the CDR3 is TGCAGCGTTAGACAGGGGGCCAACGAGCAGTACTTC.

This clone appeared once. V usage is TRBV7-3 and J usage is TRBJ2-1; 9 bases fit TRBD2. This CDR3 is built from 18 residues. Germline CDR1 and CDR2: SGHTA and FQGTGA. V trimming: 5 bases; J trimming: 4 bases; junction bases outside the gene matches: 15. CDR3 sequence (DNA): TGTGCCAGCAGCGGTCTCCTAGCGCGGGAGGGCCGTTACAATGAGCAGTTCTTC. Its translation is CASSGLLAREGRYNEQFF.

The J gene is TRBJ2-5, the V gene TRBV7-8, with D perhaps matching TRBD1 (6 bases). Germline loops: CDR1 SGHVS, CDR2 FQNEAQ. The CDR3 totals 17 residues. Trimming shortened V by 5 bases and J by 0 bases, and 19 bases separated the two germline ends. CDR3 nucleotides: TGTGCCAGCAGCCGAGGTCCCGGGACAAAGAACCAAGAGACCCAGTACTTC. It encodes CASSRGPGTKNQETQYF. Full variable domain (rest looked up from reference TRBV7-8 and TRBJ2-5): GAGVSQSPRYKVAKRGQDVALRCDPISGHVSLFWYQQALGQGPEFLTYFQNEAQLDKSGLPSDRFFAERPEGSVSTLKIQRTQQEDSAVYLCASSRGPGTKNQETQYFGPGTRLLVL.

CDR3 nucleotides: TGTGCCAGCAGCTTTTTTAGGCTAGCGGGAAGAGGTGGGACCCAGTACTTC. It specifies CASSFFRLAGRGGTQYF. V and J are TRBV7-2 and TRBJ2-5, with TRBD2 identical over 9 bases. Germline values: CDR1 SGHTA, CDR2 FQGNSA. The CDR3 length is 17 residues. V shed 3 bases and J 7 bases; nucleotides not matched to a gene: 15.

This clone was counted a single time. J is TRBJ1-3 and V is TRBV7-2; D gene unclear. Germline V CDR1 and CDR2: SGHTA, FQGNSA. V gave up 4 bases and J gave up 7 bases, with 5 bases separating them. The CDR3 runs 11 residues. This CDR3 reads CASSSRNTIYF. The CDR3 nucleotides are TGTGCCAGCAGCTCCAGGAACACCATATATTTT.

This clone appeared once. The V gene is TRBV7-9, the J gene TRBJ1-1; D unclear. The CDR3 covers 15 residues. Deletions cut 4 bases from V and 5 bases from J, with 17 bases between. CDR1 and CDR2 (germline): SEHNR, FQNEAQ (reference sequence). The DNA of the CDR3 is TGTGCCAGCAGCTCACTACCGGGATCGGGGACTGAAGCTTTCTTT. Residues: CASSSLPGSGTEAFF.

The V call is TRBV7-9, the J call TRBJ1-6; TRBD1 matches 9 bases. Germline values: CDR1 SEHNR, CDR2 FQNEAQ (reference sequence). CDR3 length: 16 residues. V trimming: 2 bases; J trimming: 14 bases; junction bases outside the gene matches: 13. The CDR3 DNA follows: TGTGCCAGCAGCTTACCCTCGACAGGGGGTTGGGTAACCCTCCACTTT. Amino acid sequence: CASSLPSTGGWVTLHF.